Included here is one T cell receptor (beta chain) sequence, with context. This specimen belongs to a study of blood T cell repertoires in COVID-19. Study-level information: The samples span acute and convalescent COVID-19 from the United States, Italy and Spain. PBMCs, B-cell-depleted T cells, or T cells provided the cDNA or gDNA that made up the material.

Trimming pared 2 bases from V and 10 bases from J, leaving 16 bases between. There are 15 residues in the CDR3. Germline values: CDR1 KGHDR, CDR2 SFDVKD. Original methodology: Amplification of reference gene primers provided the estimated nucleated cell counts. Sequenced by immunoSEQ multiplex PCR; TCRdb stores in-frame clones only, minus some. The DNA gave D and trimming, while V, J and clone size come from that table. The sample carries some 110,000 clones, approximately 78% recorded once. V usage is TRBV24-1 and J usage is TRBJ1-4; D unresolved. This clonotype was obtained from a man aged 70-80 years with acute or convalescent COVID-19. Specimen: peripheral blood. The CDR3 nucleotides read TGTGCCACCAGTGATTGGGCCGAAGGAGGCCTAAAACTGTTTTTT. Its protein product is CATSDWAEGGLKLFF.